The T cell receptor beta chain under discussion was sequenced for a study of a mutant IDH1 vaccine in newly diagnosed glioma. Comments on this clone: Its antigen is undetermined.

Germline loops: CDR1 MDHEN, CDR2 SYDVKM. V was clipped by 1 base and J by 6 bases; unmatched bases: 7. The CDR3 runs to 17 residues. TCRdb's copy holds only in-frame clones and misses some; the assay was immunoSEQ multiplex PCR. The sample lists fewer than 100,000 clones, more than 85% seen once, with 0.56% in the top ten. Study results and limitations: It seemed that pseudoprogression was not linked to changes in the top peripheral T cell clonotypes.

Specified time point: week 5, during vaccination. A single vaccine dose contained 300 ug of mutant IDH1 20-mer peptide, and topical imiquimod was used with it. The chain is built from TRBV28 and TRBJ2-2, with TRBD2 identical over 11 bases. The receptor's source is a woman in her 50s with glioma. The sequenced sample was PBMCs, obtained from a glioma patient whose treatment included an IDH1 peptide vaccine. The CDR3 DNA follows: TGTGCCAGCAGTTTATCCACTAGCGGGAGTTCTTCCGGGGAGCTGTTTTTT. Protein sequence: CASSLSTSGSSSGELFF. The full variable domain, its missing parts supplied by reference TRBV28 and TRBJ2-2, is DVKVTQSSRYLVKRTGEKVFLECVQDMDHENMFWYRQDPGLGLRLIYFSYDVKMKEKGDIPEGYSVSREKKERFSLILESASTNQTSMYLCASSLSTSGSSSGELFFGEGSRLTVL.